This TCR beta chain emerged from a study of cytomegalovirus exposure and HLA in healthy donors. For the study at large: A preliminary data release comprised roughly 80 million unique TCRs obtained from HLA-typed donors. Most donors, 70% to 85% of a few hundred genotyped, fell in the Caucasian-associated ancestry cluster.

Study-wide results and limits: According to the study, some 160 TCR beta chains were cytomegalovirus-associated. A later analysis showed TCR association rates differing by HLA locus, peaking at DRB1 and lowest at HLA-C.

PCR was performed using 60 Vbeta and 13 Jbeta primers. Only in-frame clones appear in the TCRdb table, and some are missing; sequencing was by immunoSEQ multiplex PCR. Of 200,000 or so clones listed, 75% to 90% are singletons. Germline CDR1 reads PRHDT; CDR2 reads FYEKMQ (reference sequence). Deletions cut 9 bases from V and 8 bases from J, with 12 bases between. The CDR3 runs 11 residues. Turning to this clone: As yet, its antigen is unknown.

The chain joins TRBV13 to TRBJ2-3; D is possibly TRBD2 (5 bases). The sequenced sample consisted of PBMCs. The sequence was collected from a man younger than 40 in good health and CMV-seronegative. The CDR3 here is CASMDRGTQYF. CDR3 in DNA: TGTGCCAGTATGGACCGGGGTACGCAGTATTTT.